Listed here is a single T cell receptor beta chain. The CDR3 contains 14 residues. The J segment lost 5 bases and the V segment lost 7 bases, leaving 9 bases of the junction unmatched. Germline V gene lookup returns CDR1 MNHEY and CDR2 SVGAGI. In the source study's methods: Reference gene primers were amplified, and this amplification served to estimate nucleated cell counts. This table comes from immunoSEQ multiplex PCR, and its TCRdb copy is limited to in-frame clones, with some not included. From that table come the V and J calls and clone size; the DNA was used to work out D and trimming. Among 300,000 to 350,000 clones, about nine tenths were seen once, and the ten largest hold around 7.9%. Patients at the Seattle site were enrolled during active infection and followed longitudinally. This record comes from a study of blood T cell repertoires in COVID-19. Overall study: COVID-19 samples from acute and convalescent phases originated in the United States, Italy and Spain. PBMCs, B-cell-depleted T cells, or T cells provided the cDNA or gDNA that made up the material.

The sequencing input was peripheral blood. The receptor was derived from a woman aged 70-85 years with COVID-19, enrolled during active disease. The rearrangement joins TRBV6-5 to TRBJ1-2; 8 bases map to TRBD1. The CDR3 bases are TGTGCCAGCACGACAGGGGCGAGTTATTATGGCTACACCTTC. The encoded protein is CASTTGASYYGYTF.